The sequence of this T cell receptor (beta chain) was determined in a study of PD-L1 blockade in urothelial cancer. Study background: Patients began atezolizumab, 1,200 mg intravenously every 3 weeks, in the mid-2010s. Blood was subjected to analysis at 3 weeks (second dose) and 6 weeks following treatment start. Typically, measured as a median, blood samples had about 140,000 T cells.

Germline V gives CDR1 MNHNS, CDR2 SASEGT. This CDR3 is built from 15 residues. V lost 4 bases, J lost 4 bases, and 3 bases stayed unmatched. Patients were diagnosed with urothelial carcinoma, either locally advanced or metastatic. Produced via immunoSEQ multiplex PCR; TCRdb's table is partial and in-frame only. The sample has 20,000 to 30,000 clones; roughly 90% are singletons. The chain links TRBV6-1 to TRBJ2-3; 12 nucleotides match TRBD2. Material: PBMCs, obtained around atezolizumab (anti-PD-L1) treatment. This sequence originates from a man in his sixties with urothelial cancer. The chain's CDR3 is CASSVTSGGPDTQYF. DNA for the CDR3: TGTGCCAGCAGTGTGACTAGCGGGGGACCAGATACGCAGTATTTT.